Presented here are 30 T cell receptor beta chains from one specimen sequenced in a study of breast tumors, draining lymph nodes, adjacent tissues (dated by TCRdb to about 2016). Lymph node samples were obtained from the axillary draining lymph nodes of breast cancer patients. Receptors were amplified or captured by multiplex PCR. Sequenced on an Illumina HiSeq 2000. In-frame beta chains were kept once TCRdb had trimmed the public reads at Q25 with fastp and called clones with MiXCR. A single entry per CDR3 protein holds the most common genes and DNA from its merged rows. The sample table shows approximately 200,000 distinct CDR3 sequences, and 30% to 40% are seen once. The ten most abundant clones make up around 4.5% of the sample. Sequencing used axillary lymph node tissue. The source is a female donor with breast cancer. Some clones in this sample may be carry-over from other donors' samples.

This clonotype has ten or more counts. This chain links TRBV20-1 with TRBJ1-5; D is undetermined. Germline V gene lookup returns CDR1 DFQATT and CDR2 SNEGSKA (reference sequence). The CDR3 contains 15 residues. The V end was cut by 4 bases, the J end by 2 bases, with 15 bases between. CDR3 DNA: TGCAGTGCTAACCTCGGCTCTGGGGGCAATCAGCCCCAGCATTTT. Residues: CSANLGSGGNQPQHF.

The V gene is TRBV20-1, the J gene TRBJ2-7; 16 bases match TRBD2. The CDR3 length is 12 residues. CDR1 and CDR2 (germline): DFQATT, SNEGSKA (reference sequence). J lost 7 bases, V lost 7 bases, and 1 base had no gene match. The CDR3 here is CSGGLAGGEQYF. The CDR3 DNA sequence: TGCAGTGGGGGACTAGCGGGAGGGGAGCAGTACTTC.

The CDR3 here is CASRYTGQGDNQPQHF. As DNA, the CDR3 is TGTGCCAGCAGGTATACGGGACAGGGCGACAATCAGCCCCAGCATTTT. The rearrangement uses TRBV28 and TRBJ1-5; 9 nucleotides align to TRBD1. The CDR3 has 16 residues. The germline V gene encodes CDR1 MDHEN and CDR2 SYDVKM. Trimming removed 6 bases from V and 3 bases from J; junction bases left unmatched: 9.

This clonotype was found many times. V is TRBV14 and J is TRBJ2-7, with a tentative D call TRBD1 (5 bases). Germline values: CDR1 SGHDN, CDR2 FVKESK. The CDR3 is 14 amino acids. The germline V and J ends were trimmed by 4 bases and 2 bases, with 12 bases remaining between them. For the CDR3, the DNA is TGTGCCAGCAGCCCGACTTCAGGGCCCTACGAGCAGTACTTC. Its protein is CASSPTSGPYEQYF.

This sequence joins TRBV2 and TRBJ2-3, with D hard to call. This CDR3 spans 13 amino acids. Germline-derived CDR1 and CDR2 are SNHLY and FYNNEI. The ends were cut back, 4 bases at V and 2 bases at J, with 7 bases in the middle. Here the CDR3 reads CASSGQNTDTQYF. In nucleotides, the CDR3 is TGTGCCAGCAGTGGACAAAACACAGATACGCAGTATTTT. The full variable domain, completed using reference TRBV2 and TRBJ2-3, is EPEVTQTPSHQVTQMGQEVILRCVPISNHLYFYWYRQILGQKVEFLVSFYNNEISEKSEIFDDQFSVERPDGSNFTLKIRSTKLEDSAMYFCASSGQNTDTQYFGPGTRLTVL.

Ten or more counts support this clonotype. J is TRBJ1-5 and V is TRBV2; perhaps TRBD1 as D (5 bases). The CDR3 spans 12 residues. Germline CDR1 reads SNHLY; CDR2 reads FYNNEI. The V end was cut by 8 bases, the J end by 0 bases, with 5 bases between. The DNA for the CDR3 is TGTGCCAGCGGGGGTAGCAATCAGCCCCAGCATTTT. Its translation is CASGGSNQPQHF.

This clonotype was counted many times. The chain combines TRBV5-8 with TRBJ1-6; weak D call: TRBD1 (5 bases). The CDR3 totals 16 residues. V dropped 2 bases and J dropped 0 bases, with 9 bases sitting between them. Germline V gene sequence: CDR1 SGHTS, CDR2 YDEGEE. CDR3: CASSFSGSSYNSPLHF. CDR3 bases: TGTGCCAGCAGCTTCTCAGGGAGCTCCTATAATTCACCCCTCCACTTT.

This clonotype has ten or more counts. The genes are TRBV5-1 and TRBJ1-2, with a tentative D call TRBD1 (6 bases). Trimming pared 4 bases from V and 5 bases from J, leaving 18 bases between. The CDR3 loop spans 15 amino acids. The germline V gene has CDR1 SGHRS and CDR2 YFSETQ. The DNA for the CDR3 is TGCGCCAGCAGCCCTTCGGACAGCTTTACGTATGGCTACACCTTC. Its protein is CASSPSDSFTYGYTF.

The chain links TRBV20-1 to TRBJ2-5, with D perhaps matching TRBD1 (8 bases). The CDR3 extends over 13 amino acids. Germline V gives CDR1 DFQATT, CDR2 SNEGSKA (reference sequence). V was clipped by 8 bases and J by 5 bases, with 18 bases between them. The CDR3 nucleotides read TGCAGTACTGGACTACAGGGGGGGGAGACCCAGTACTTC. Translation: CSTGLQGGETQYF.

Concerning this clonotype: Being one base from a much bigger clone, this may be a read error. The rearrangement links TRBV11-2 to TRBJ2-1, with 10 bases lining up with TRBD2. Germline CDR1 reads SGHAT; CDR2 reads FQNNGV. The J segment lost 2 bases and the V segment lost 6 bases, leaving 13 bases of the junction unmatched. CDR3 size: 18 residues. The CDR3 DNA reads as TGTGCCAGCAGTTCCGGGACTAGCGCGAGATCGGCCTACAATGAGCAGTTCTTC. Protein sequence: CASSSGTSARSAYNEQFF.

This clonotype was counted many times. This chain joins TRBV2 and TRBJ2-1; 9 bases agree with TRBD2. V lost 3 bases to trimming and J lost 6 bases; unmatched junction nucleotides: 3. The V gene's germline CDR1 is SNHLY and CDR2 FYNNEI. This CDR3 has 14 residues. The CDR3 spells CASSEVAGVNEQFF. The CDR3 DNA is TGTGCCAGCAGTGAGGTAGCGGGAGTCAATGAGCAGTTCTTC.

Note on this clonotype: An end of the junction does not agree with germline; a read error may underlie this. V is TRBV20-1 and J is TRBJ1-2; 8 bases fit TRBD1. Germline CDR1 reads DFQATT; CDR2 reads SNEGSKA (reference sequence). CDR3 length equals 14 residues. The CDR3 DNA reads TGCAGTGCCGAAGCCAGGGGGCCGAACTCTGGCTACACCTTT. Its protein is CSAEARGPNSGYTF.

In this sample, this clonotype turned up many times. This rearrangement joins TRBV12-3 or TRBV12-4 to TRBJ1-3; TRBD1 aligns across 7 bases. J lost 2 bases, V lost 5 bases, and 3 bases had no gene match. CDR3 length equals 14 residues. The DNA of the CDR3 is TGTGCCAGCAGTCTCACAGGGGCTGGAAACACCATATATTTT. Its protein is CASSLTGAGNTIYF.

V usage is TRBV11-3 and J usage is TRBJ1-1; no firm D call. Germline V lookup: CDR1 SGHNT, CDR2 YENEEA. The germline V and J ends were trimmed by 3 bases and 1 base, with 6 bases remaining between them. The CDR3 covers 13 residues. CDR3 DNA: TGTGCCAGCAGCTTCGAACAGAACACTGAAGCTTTCTTT. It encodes CASSFEQNTEAFF.

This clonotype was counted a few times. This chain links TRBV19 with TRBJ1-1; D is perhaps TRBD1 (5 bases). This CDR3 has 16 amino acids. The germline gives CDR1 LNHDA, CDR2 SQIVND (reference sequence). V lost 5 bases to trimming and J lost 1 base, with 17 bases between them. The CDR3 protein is CASSSLGGNSNTEAFF. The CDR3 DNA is TGTGCCAGTAGTTCTCTCGGGGGGAACTCGAACACTGAAGCTTTCTTT.

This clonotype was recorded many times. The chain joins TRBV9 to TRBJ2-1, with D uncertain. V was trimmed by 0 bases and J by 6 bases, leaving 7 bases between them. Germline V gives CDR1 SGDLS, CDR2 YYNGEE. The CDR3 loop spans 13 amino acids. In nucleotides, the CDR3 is TGTGCCAGCAGCGTAGGGCACCGCAATGAGCAGTTCTTC. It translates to CASSVGHRNEQFF.

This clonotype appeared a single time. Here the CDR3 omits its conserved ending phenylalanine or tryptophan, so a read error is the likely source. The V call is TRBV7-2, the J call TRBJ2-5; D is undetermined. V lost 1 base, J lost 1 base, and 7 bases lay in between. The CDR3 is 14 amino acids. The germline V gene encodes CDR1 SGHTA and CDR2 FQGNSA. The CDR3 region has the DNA TGTGCCAGCAGCTTAGGTGATATCCAAGAGACCCAGTACCTC. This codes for CASSLGDIQETQYL.

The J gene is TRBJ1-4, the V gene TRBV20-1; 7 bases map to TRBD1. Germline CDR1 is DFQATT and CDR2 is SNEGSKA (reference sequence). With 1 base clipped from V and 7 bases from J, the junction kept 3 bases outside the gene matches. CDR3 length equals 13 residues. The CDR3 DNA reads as TGCAGTGCTAGAGTTGGGGACAGTGAAAAACTGTTTTTT. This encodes CSARVGDSEKLFF.

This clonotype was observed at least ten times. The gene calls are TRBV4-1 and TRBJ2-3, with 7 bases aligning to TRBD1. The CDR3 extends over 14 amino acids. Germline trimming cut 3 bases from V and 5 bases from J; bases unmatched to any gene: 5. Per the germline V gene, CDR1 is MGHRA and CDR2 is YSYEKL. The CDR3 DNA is TGCGCCAGCAGCCACTTCCGGGACAGAGATACGCAGTATTTT. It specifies CASSHFRDRDTQYF.

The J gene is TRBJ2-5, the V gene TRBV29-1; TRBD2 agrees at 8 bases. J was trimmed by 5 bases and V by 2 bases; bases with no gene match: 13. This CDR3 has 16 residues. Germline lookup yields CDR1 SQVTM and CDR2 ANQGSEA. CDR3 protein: CSVERGGKLDVETQYF. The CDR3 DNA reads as TGCAGCGTTGAACGGGGGGGGAAGTTGGACGTCGAGACCCAGTACTTC.

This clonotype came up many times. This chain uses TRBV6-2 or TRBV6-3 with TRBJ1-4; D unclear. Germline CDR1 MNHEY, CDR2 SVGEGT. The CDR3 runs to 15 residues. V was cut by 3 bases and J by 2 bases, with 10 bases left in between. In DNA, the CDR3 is TGTGCCAGCAGTTATGGCCGTTCGACTAATGAAAAACTGTTTTTT. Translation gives CASSYGRSTNEKLFF.

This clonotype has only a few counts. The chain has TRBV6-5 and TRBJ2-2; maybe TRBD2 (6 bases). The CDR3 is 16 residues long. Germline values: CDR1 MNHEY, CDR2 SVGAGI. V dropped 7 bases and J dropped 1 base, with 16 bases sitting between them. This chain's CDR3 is CASTPGTPVNTGELFF. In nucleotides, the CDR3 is TGTGCCAGCACCCCCGGGACTCCTGTGAACACCGGGGAGCTGTTTTTT.

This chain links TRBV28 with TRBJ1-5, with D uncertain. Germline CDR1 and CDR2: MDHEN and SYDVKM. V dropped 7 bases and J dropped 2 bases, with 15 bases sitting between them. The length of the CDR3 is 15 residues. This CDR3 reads CASTSRGLGNQPQHF. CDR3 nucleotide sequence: TGTGCCAGCACATCAAGAGGGCTCGGCAATCAGCCCCAGCATTTT.

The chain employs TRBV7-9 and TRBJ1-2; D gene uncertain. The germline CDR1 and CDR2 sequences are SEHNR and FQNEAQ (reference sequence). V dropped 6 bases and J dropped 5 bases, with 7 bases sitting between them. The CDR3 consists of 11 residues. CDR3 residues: CASSSDYGYTF. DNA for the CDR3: TGTGCCAGCAGTTCAGATTATGGCTACACCTTC. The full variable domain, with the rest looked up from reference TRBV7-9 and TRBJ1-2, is DTGVSQNPRHKITKRGQNVTFRCDPISEHNRLYWYRQTLGQGPEFLTYFQNEAQLEKSRLLSDRFSAERPKGSFSTLEIQRTEQGDSAMYLCASSSDYGYTFGSGTRLTVV.

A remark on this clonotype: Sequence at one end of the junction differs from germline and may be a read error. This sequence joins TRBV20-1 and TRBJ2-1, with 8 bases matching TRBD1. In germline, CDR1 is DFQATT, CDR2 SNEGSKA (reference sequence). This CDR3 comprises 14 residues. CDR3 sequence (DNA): TGCAGTGCTCCTCAGGGGGCAGGCTACACTGAGCAGTTCTTC. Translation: CSAPQGAGYTEQFF.

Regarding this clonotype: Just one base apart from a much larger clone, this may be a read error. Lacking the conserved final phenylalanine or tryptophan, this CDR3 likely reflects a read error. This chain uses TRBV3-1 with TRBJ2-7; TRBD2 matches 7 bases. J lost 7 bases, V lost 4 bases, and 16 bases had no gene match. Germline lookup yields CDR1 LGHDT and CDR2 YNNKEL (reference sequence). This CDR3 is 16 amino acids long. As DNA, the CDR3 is TGTGCCAGCAGCCCCAGGTTTGGGGGAGGGCCGGGGGAGCAGTACCTC. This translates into CASSPRFGGGPGEQYL.

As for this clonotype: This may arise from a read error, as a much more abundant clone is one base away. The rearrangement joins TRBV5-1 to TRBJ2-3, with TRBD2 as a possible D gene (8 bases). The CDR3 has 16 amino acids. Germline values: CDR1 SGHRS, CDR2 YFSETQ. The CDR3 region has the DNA TGCGCCAGCAGCTTGGACGGGGGGGCCGGGACAGTTACGCAGTATTTT. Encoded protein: CASSLDGGAGTVTQYF. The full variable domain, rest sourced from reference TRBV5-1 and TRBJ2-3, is KAGVTQTPRYLIKTRGQQVTLSCSPISGHRSVSWYQQTPGQGLQFLFEYFSETQRNKGNFPGRFSGRQFSNSRSEMNVSTLELGDSALYLCASSLDGGAGTVTQYFGPGTRLTVL.

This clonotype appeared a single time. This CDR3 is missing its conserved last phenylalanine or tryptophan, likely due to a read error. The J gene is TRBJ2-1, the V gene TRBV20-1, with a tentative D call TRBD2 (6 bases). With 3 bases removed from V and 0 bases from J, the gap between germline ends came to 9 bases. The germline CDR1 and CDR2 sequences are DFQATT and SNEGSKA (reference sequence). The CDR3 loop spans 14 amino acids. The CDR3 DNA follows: TGCAGTGCTAGGGGGAGGAGCTCCTACAATGAGCAGTTCAGA. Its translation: CSARGRSSYNEQFR.

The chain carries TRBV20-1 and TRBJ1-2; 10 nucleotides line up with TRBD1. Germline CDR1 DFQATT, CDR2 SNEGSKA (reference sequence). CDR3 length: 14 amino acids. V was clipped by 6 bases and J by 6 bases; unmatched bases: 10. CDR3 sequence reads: CSASILTGGDGYTF. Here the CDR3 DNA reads TGCAGTGCCAGCATCCTGACAGGGGGCGATGGCTACACCTTC.

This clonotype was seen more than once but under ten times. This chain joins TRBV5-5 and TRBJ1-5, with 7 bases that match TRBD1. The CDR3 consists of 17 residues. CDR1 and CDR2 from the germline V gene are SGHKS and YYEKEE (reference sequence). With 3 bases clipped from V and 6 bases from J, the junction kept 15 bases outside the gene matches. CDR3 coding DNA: TGTGCCAGCAGCTCAAGACAGGGAAGCGCCCTTGGTCAGCCCCAGCATTTT. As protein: CASSSRQGSALGQPQHF.